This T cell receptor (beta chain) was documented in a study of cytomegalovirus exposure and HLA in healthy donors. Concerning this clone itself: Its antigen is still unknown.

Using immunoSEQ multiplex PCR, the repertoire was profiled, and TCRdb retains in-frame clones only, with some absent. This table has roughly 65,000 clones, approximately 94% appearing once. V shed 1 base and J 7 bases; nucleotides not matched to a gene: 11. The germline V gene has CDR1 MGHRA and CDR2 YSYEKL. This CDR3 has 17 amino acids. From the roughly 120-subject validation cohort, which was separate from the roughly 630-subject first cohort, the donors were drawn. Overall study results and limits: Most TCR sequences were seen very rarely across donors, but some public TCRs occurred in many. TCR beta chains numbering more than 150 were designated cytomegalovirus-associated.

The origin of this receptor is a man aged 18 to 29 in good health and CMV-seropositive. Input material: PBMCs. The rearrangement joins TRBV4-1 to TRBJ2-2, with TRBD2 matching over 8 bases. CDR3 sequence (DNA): TGCGCCAGCAGCCAAGGCATTTTCGGGGGGGCCATCGGGGAGCTGTTTTTT. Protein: CASSQGIFGGAIGELFF.